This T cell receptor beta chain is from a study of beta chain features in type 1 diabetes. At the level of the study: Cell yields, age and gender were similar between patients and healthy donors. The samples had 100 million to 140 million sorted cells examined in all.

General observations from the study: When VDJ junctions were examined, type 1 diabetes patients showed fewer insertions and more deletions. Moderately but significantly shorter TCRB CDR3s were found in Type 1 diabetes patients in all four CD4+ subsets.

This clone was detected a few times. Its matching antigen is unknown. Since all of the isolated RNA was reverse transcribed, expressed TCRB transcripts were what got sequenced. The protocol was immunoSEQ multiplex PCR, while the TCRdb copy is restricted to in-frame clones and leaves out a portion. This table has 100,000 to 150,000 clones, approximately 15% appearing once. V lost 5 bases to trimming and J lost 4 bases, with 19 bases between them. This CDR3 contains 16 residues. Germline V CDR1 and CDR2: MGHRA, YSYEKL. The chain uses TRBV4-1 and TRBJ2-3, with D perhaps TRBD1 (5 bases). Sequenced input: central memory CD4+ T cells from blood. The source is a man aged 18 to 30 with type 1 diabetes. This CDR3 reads CASSLGVAGKPDTQYF. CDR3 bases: TGCGCCAGCAGCTTAGGGGTGGCTGGGAAACCAGATACGCAGTATTTT.